Listed here is a single TCR beta chain. The antigen remains unidentified. These data originate in a study of shared clonotypes between healthy human individuals. Study details: Ranging from 18 to 49 in age, donors were two women and three men.

CDR3 length: 16 residues. V was cut by 1 base and J by 3 bases, with 13 bases left in between. Germline V gene sequence: CDR1 SGHRS, CDR2 YFSETQ. Study observations and caveats: What rarefaction showed was incomplete sorted-subset sequencing despite large depth. Sampling covered nothing but blood. Tissue TCR repertoires likely differ from those found in blood.

The table came from immunoSEQ multiplex PCR; TCRdb's copy has only in-frame clones and leaves some out. The data contain roughly 400,000 clones, approximately 96% of them seen just once; the ten biggest clones take up about 0.32%. The sample comprised memory CD8+ T cells sorted from blood. This sample's subset: CD45RO+ cells pooled with CCR7-negative TemRA cells. The chain couples TRBV5-1 to TRBJ1-4, with D possibly TRBD1 on 5 matching bases. The TCR sequence derives from a man younger than 45 in good health. CDR3 DNA: TGCGCCAGCAGCTTGTGGGGACTGCTGGCTAATGAAAAACTGTTTTTT. Translated: CASSLWGLLANEKLFF.